This paragraph covers one T cell receptor beta chain sequence. Its antigen is currently unknown. The data derive from a study of OX40 agonist ivuxolimab in advanced cancers. Overall study context: Six ivuxolimab dose levels, 0.01 to 10 mg/kg, were given intravenously every 2 weeks.

Study-level results: The investigators did not determine what antigen specificity the expanded peripheral T cells had. Circulating CD4+ and CD8+ T cells showed clonal expansion by week 6 at 0.1 to 3.0 mg/kg.

Baseline was the first blood sampling point, followed by cycle 4 day 1 and cycle 7 day 1. Sequenced by immunoSEQ multiplex PCR; TCRdb stores in-frame clones only, minus some. Counted here are tens of thousands of clones, over 75% occurring once; the ten biggest clones make up 0.3% to 0.45%. Germline V CDR1 and CDR2: SGHNT, YENEEA. The CDR3 covers 13 residues. Trimming took 6 bases from V and 5 from J; bases not matched to a gene: 4. The rearrangement uses TRBV11-3 and TRBJ1-2, with TRBD1 matching over 9 bases. The source is an adult with an advanced solid tumor such as melanoma, head and neck, liver or kidney cancer. The source was CD4+ or CD8+ T cells sorted from blood, collected in a trial of the OX40 agonist ivuxolimab. CDR3 residues: CASRRTGEYGYTF. The CDR3 nucleotides read TGTGCCAGCAGACGGACAGGGGAATATGGCTACACCTTC.